The clone carrying this TCR beta chain was counted ten times or more. The sample comes from a study of patients and donors after allogeneic stem cell transplantation. MiXCR, run by TCRdb on the RT-PCR reads, gives a single entry per CDR3 protein. This table has roughly 230,000 distinct CDR3 sequences, less than 15% appearing once. Trimming took 4 bases from V and 2 from J, leaving 10 bases between them. Per germline, CDR1 SGHDT and CDR2 YYEEEE. The CDR3 loop spans 13 amino acids. The J gene is TRBJ2-7, the V gene TRBV5-6, with D tentatively TRBD2 (6 bases). The sequence came from a human donor who was either an allogeneic HSCT recipient or a stem cell or donor lymphocyte infusion donor (not recorded which). It is not recorded whose cells these are; they may come from a transplant donor. The material sequenced was blood, either unsorted or a sorted T cell fraction (not recorded which). CDR3 bases: TGTGCCAGCAGCGCAGGCGGGACCTACGAGCAGTACTTC. This gives the protein CASSAGGTYEQYF.